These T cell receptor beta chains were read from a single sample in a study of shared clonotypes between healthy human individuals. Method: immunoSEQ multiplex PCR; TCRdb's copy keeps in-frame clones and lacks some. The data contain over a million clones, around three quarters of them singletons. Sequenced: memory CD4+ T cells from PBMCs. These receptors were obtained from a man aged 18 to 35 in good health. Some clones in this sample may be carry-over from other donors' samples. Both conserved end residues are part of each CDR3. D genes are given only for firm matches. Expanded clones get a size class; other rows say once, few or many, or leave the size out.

CASSLALGITEAFF,TGTGCCAGCAGCTTAGCGCTGGGCATAACTGAAGCTTTCTTT,.,.,TRBJ1-1,TRBV7-9
CASSPLSRRIGTDTQYF,TGCGCCAGCAGCCCCCTGAGTCGTCGGATTGGCACAGATACGCAGTATTTT,.,.,TRBJ2-3,TRBV4-1
CASNHQGQRETQYF,TGTGCCAGCAACCATCAGGGCCAGAGAGAGACCCAGTACTTC,.,.,TRBJ2-5,TRBV28
CAISAGDVMYGYTF,TGTGCCATCAGTGCCGGAGACGTAATGTATGGCTACACCTTC,.,.,TRBJ1-2,TRBV10-3
CASSLGVVSYNEQFF,TGTGCCAGCAGCTTAGGCGTCGTCTCCTACAATGAGCAGTTCTTC,.,.,TRBJ2-1,TRBV11-3
CASSLGTSEAFF,TGTGCCAGCAGTTTAGGAACATCGGAGGCTTTCTTT,.,once,TRBJ1-1,TRBV28
CASTTGQEYYGYTF,TGTGCCAGCACTACGGGACAGGAATACTATGGCTACACCTTC,TRBD1,.,TRBJ1-2,TRBV5-4
CASPSPTTNYGYTF,TGTGCCAGCCCATCCCCGACAACTAACTATGGCTACACCTTC,.,.,TRBJ1-2,TRBV6-1
CASSLAFGTGLNYGYTF,TGTGCCAGCAGCTTAGCCTTCGGGACAGGACTTAACTATGGCTACACCTTC,TRBD1,.,TRBJ1-2,TRBV7-9
CASSFHPGQGSGANVLTF,TGTGCCAGCAGCTTCCACCCGGGACAGGGCTCTGGGGCCAACGTCCTGACTTTC,TRBD1,.,TRBJ2-6,TRBV7-9
CASSPGTSYETDTQYF,TGCGCCAGCAGCCCCGGGACTAGCTATGAAACAGATACGCAGTATTTT,TRBD2,.,TRBJ2-3,TRBV5-1
CASSSAGQGLYEQYF,TGTGCCAGCAGCTCCGCGGGACAGGGACTCTACGAGCAGTACTTC,TRBD1,.,TRBJ2-7,TRBV28
CASSQLENTEAFF,TGTGCCAGCAGCCAACTGGAGAACACTGAAGCTTTCTTT,.,medium-sized,TRBJ1-1,TRBV7-9
CASSGGGPGSGANVLTF,TGTGCCAGCAGTGGGGGCGGACCGGGCTCTGGGGCCAACGTCCTGACTTTC,.,.,TRBJ2-6,TRBV2
CASSFRGGNYGYTF,TGTGCCAGCAGCTTTAGAGGGGGGAACTATGGCTACACCTTC,.,.,TRBJ1-2,TRBV5-4
CASSLSYEQYF,TGTGCCAGCAGCTTGTCCTACGAGCAGTACTTC,.,.,TRBJ2-7,TRBV7-2
CASTRREASDEQYF,TGTGCCAGCACCCGGCGGGAGGCCTCTGATGAGCAGTACTTC,TRBD2,.,TRBJ2-7,TRBV7-6
CASSRRDGTGELFF,TGTGCCAGCAGCCGTAGGGACGGGACCGGGGAGCTGTTTTTT,.,few,TRBJ2-2,TRBV5-4
CASSLRGGAEKLFF,TGTGCCAGCAGCTTGAGAGGGGGCGCAGAAAAACTGTTTTTT,TRBD1,.,TRBJ1-4,TRBV5-8
CASSLKDPLFDGYTF,TGCGCCAGCAGCTTGAAGGACCCACTTTTTGATGGCTACACCTTC,.,.,TRBJ1-2,TRBV5-1
CASSLGRRGEAFF,TGTGCCAGCAGTTTAGGGAGAAGGGGTGAAGCTTTCTTT,.,few,TRBJ1-1,TRBV28
CASSSDREGNIQYF,TGTGCCAGCAGTTCCGACAGGGAGGGAAACATTCAGTACTTC,.,once,TRBJ2-4,TRBV27
CASSPRSIRQGYQPQHF,TGTGCCAGCAGTCCCCGAAGCATTAGACAGGGCTATCAGCCCCAGCATTTT,TRBD1,.,TRBJ1-5,TRBV28
CASNLARSYEQYF,TGTGCCAGCAACTTAGCGCGGTCCTACGAGCAGTACTTC,.,.,TRBJ2-7,TRBV6-1
CAWSPLRGWETQYF,TGTGCCTGGAGTCCACTCAGGGGATGGGAGACCCAGTACTTC,.,.,TRBJ2-5,TRBV30
CASSVRGGSEEKLFF,TGTGCCAGCAGCGTACGAGGGGGCTCGGAGGAAAAACTGTTTTTT,TRBD1,many,TRBJ1-4,TRBV9
CASSNEAGTRVTDTQYF,TGTGCCAGCAGCAATGAGGCCGGGACTCGTGTAACAGATACGCAGTATTTT,.,.,TRBJ2-3,TRBV21-1
CASSLLRTTDTQYF,TGTGCCAGCAGTTTACTCCGGACAACAGATACGCAGTATTTT,.,.,TRBJ2-3,TRBV27
CASSEQGDQPQHF,TGTGCCAGCAGTGAACAGGGCGATCAGCCCCAGCATTTT,.,.,TRBJ1-5,TRBV6-1
CASRRTGVETQYF,TGCGCCAGCAGACGGACAGGGGTCGAGACCCAGTACTTC,TRBD1,.,TRBJ2-5,TRBV5-1
CASSLVMKGELFF,TGCGCCAGCAGCTTAGTGATGAAGGGGGAGCTGTTTTTT,.,.,TRBJ2-2,TRBV5-1
CASSPIDSEGAFF,TGTGCCAGCTCACCAATCGATTCCGAAGGAGCTTTCTTT,.,.,TRBJ1-1,TRBV18
CASSLTGFYNEQFF,TGTGCCAGCAGCTTAACGGGGTTCTACAATGAGCAGTTCTTC,.,once,TRBJ2-1,TRBV7-2
CASSVGGSGSGANVLTF,TGTGCCAGCAGCGTAGGAGGCTCCGGCTCTGGGGCCAACGTCCTGACTTTC,.,.,TRBJ2-6,TRBV9
CASSYSFPDNYGYTF,TGTGCCAGCAGTTACTCGTTCCCAGACAACTATGGCTACACCTTC,.,few,TRBJ1-2,TRBV6-6
CASSLTSGSFYGELFF,TGTGCCAGCAGCCTTACTAGCGGGAGCTTCTACGGGGAGCTGTTTTTT,TRBD2,.,TRBJ2-2,TRBV7-6
CASSFAEGYEQYF,TGTGCCAGCAGCTTTGCGGAAGGCTACGAGCAGTACTTC,.,.,TRBJ2-7,TRBV5-4
CASSLGGRGNNEQFF,TGTGCCAGCAGCTTAGGCGGGAGGGGAAACAATGAGCAGTTCTTC,TRBD2,.,TRBJ2-1,TRBV7-9
CASSFQSGSNEQFF,TGTGCCAGCAGCTTTCAAAGCGGGAGTAATGAGCAGTTCTTC,TRBD2,.,TRBJ2-1,TRBV5-4
CATSIPGPAGNEQFF,TGTGCCACCAGCATTCCGGGACCGGCGGGGAATGAGCAGTTCTTC,.,.,TRBJ2-1,TRBV15